This T cell receptor (beta chain) is from a study of CD8 T cells in ankylosing spondylitis. The CDR3 contains 13 residues. Scientists made TCR beta libraries using quantitative 5'-RACE with molecular barcodes. TCRdb itself ran the 5' RACE reads through MiXCR, one entry per CDR3 protein. The sample records about 230,000 distinct CDR3 sequences, roughly 8.2% being singletons. Concerning this clonotype itself: The antigen is undetermined.

Broader study findings: According to the report, clones linked to the disease were significantly enriched in matched synovial fluid samples taken from ankylosing spondylitis patients. Seemingly characteristic of ankylosing spondylitis blood was a TCR beta motif consisting of fewer than 10 highly homologous variants.

The sequenced sample consisted of blood, either unsorted or a sorted T cell fraction (not recorded which). This TCR was sampled from a female donor with ankylosing spondylitis or in good health (not recorded which). V is TRBV21-1 and J is TRBJ2-1; the DNA was not compared with TRBD1, the D call given in the table. TRBV21-1 is a pseudogene. The CDR3 here is CAGTTSGGYEQFF. Here the CDR3 DNA reads TGTGCCGGCACGACCTCGGGGGGTTATGAGCAGTTCTTC.